The rows below give T cell receptor beta chains drawn from one sample of a study of Ad26.COV2.S vaccination and SARS-CoV-2 variants. Clones were sequenced by immunoSEQ multiplex PCR, and TCRdb holds only the in-frame ones, with some missing. The sample comprises about 350,000 clones, 80% to 90% of which are singletons, and about 11% rests with the top ten. The material was peripheral blood, obtained in a trial of Ad26.COV2.S vaccine versus placebo. These receptors were taken from a person aged 18-60 years who received the Ad26.COV2.S COVID-19 vaccine or a placebo. CDR3s include the opening cysteine and the closing phenylalanine or tryptophan. A D gene is named only where the DNA matches it firmly. The size of a clone is reported for some rows only, either as once, few or many, or as a class for expanded clones.

>TRBV11-3|-|TRBJ2-1|-
CASSQTSLNEQFF
TGTGCCAGCAGCCAAACTAGCCTCAATGAGCAGTTCTTC
>TRBV19|-|TRBJ1-6|-
CASSGGHKTGEIHF
TGTGCCAGTAGTGGAGGACATAAGACAGGCGAAATCCACTTT
>TRBV24-1|-|TRBJ2-7|TRBD2
CATMGGTTYEQYF
TGTGCCACTATGGGGGGGACTACCTACGAGCAGTACTTC
>TRBV12-3/TRBV12-4|-|TRBJ1-5|-
CASSFRSNQPQHF
TGTGCCAGCAGTTTCAGGAGCAATCAGCCCCAGCATTTT
>TRBV28|-|TRBJ2-3|TRBD1
CASSLQGADTQYF
TGTGCCAGCAGTTTACAGGGGGCAGATACGCAGTATTTT
>TRBV7-9|few|TRBJ1-4|-
CASSGQGRGEKLFF
TGTGCCAGCAGCGGCCAGGGGCGTGGAGAAAAACTGTTTTTT
>TRBV4-1|-|TRBJ2-1|TRBD2
CASSQVPGSGAYNEQFF
TGCGCCAGCAGCCAAGTCCCTGGTAGCGGGGCTTACAATGAGCAGTTCTTC
>TRBV5-4|-|TRBJ2-3|-
CASSSRGDGRTDTQYF
TGTGCCAGCAGCTCCCGAGGGGATGGCCGCACAGATACGCAGTATTTT
>TRBV24-1|few|TRBJ2-7|-
CATSDSNHEQYF
TGTGCCACCAGTGATTCCAACCACGAGCAGTACTTC
>TRBV4-3|-|TRBJ1-4|TRBD1
CASSGQGAGEKLFF
TGCGCCAGCAGCGGACAGGGGGCGGGTGAAAAACTGTTTTTT
>TRBV3-1/TRBV3-2|-|TRBJ2-5|-
CASSQYGTAGETQYF
TGTGCCAGCAGCCAGTACGGGACAGCGGGAGAGACCCAGTACTTC
>TRBV5-1|-|TRBJ2-1|-
CASSLSQGSREQFF
TGCGCCAGCAGCTTGAGTCAGGGGAGTCGGGAGCAGTTCTTC
>TRBV28|-|TRBJ1-3|TRBD1
CASSLPTGGPSSGNTIYF
TGTGCCAGCAGTTTACCGACAGGGGGACCTTCCTCTGGAAACACCATATATTTT
>TRBV27|-|TRBJ2-3|-
CASSSPRPSYTDTQYF
TGTGCCAGCAGTTCCCCCCGTCCTAGCTACACAGATACGCAGTATTTT
>TRBV25-1|once|TRBJ2-1|-
CASSEYNGLSYNEQFF
TGTGCCAGCAGTGAATATAATGGACTCTCCTACAATGAGCAGTTCTTC
>TRBV4-1|-|TRBJ2-1|TRBD1
CASSPGTGWNNEQFF
TGCGCCAGCAGCCCCGGGACAGGGTGGAACAATGAGCAGTTCTTC
>TRBV2|once|TRBJ1-5|-
CASSTGWGQPQHF
TGTGCCAGCAGTACAGGGTGGGGGCAGCCCCAGCATTTT
>TRBV7-8|many|TRBJ1-2|TRBD1
CASSLGGQIVNYGYTF
TGTGCCAGCAGCTTAGGGGGACAGATAGTAAACTATGGCTACACCTTC
>TRBV7-9|-|TRBJ1-1|TRBD1
CASSLRQGDTEAFF
TGTGCCAGCAGCCTCAGACAGGGGGACACTGAAGCTTTCTTT
>TRBV28|-|TRBJ1-5|-
CASSSGGNQPQHF
TGTGCCAGCAGTTCGGGGGGAAATCAGCCCCAGCATTTT
>TRBV6-2/TRBV6-3|-|TRBJ2-7|-
CASSYLYEQYF
TGTGCCAGCAGCTATCTCTACGAGCAGTACTTC
>TRBV2|-|TRBJ2-7|-
CASTVTARSYEQYF
TGTGCCTCCACAGTCACAGCCCGCTCCTACGAGCAGTACTTC
>TRBV2|-|TRBJ1-1|-
CASSESLTGYTEAFF
TGTGCCAGCAGTGAATCCCTAACAGGGTACACTGAAGCTTTCTTT
>TRBV28|-|TRBJ1-3|TRBD1
CASRAGTGPSGNTIYF
TGTGCCAGCAGGGCCGGGACAGGGCCCTCTGGAAACACCATATATTTT
>TRBV4-1|-|TRBJ2-1|TRBD2
CASSPLAGDNEQFF
TGCGCCAGCAGCCCACTAGCGGGAGACAATGAGCAGTTCTTC
>TRBV9|few|TRBJ1-1|-
CASSAPPSTEAFF
TGTGCCAGCAGCGCTCCCCCGAGCACTGAAGCTTTCTTT
>TRBV6-2/TRBV6-3|-|TRBJ2-3|TRBD2
CASSLLREPIDTQYF
TGTGCCAGCAGTTTGCTGCGGGAGCCTATAGATACGCAGTATTTT
>TRBV19|-|TRBJ1-6|-
CASSPRFEEPLHF
TGTGCCAGTAGTCCCCGTTTTGAGGAACCCCTCCACTTT